This T cell receptor (beta chain) was documented in a study of a mutant IDH1 vaccine in newly diagnosed glioma. Time point denoted: week 5, during vaccination. Each vaccine dose was 300 ug of mutant IDH1 20-mer peptide, with topical imiquimod. There were new WHO grade 3 or 4 astrocytomas in the donors, and these were IDH1-mutant and ATRX-lost. A note on this clone: Antigen: not known.

CDR3 length: 17 amino acids. Per germline, CDR1 SGHDT and CDR2 YYEEEE. V shed 2 bases and J shed 0 bases, with 14 bases lying between them. Profiling relied on immunoSEQ multiplex PCR, and the TCRdb table lists in-frame clones only, not all of them. This sample has roughly 40,000 clones, with 91% found just once. J is TRBJ1-4 and V is TRBV5-6; D is ambiguous. This specimen was PBMCs, taken from a glioma patient whose treatment included an IDH1 peptide vaccine. The clonotype comes from a man aged 45-65 years with glioma. The CDR3 DNA reads as TGTGCCAGCAGCTTCAGGTGGACGGGCACAACTAATGAAAAACTGTTTTTT. Its translation is CASSFRWTGTTNEKLFF.